This is a list of T cell receptor beta chains from one sample in a study of shared clonotypes between healthy human individuals. Some clones are missing from TCRdb's copy, which holds only in-frame ones; the method was immunoSEQ multiplex PCR. The sample has roughly 1.4 million clones; about 98.5% are singletons. The sample comprised naive CD4+ T cells sorted from blood. The origin of the receptors is a young man in good health. Each CDR3 is given with its conserved first and last residue. The order of the fields is J gene, V gene, D gene, clone size, CDR3 protein, CDR3 DNA. A D gene is named only where the DNA matches it firmly. Clone size, where shown, is once, few, many, or a class for clones that have expanded.

TRBJ1-1	TRBV7-2	NA	NA	CASSLVSGGHTEAFF	TGTGCCAGCAGCTTAGTTTCCGGGGGGCACACTGAAGCTTTCTTT
TRBJ2-1	TRBV25-1	NA	NA	CASSVGRYNEQFF	TGTGCCAGCAGCGTAGGCCGATACAATGAGCAGTTCTTC
TRBJ2-3	TRBV5-1	NA	NA	CASREELTDTQYF	TGCGCCAGCAGGGAAGAACTCACAGATACGCAGTATTTT
TRBJ2-3	TRBV18	NA	NA	CASSPGVRTDTQYF	TGTGCCAGCTCACCAGGGGTTCGGACAGATACGCAGTATTTT
TRBJ1-1	TRBV18	NA	NA	CASSPVQKYEAFF	TGTGCCAGCTCACCTGTACAGAAGTATGAAGCTTTCTTT
TRBJ1-4	TRBV6-1	NA	NA	CASIWRDGEKLFF	TGTGCCAGCATCTGGCGGGACGGTGAAAAACTGTTTTTT
TRBJ2-3	TRBV11-2	TRBD2	NA	CASSLASSGADTQYF	TGTGCCAGCAGCTTAGCTTCTAGCGGGGCAGATACGCAGTATTTT
TRBJ1-5	TRBV6-6	NA	NA	CASSYPEDRPNQPQHF	TGTGCCAGCAGTTATCCCGAGGACAGACCAAATCAGCCCCAGCATTTT
TRBJ2-3	TRBV6-1	TRBD2	NA	CASSGGGTAGGPDTQYF	TGTGCCAGCAGTGGGGGTGGAACAGCGGGAGGCCCAGATACGCAGTATTTT
TRBJ2-7	TRBV15	NA	NA	CATSRGVGISYEQYF	TGTGCCACCAGCAGAGGGGTAGGAATCTCCTACGAGCAGTACTTC
TRBJ2-1	TRBV28	NA	once	CATHPRQWLRQYNEQFF	TGTGCCACACACCCCCGTCAATGGCTTCGGCAATACAATGAGCAGTTCTTC
TRBJ2-7	TRBV19	NA	NA	CASSIGRGQYEQYF	TGTGCCAGTAGTATAGGCCGGGGTCAGTACGAGCAGTACTTC
TRBJ1-5	TRBV5-1	NA	NA	CASSLDGAQPQHF	TGCGCCAGCAGCTTGGACGGGGCTCAGCCCCAGCATTTT
TRBJ1-1	TRBV29-1	NA	NA	CSVVVGQVKSEAFF	TGCAGCGTTGTTGTCGGGCAGGTTAAGTCTGAAGCTTTCTTT
TRBJ1-2	TRBV4-1	TRBD1	NA	CASSQGTGVRYGYTF	TGCGCCAGCAGCCAGGGGACAGGGGTCCGCTATGGCTACACCTTC
TRBJ2-1	TRBV6-4	NA	NA	CASSDGVFNEQFF	TGTGCCAGCAGTGACGGCGTTTTCAATGAGCAGTTCTTC
TRBJ1-2	TRBV7-9	NA	once	CASSPRQEAGYTF	TGTGCCAGCAGTCCTCGACAGGAGGCTGGCTACACCTTC
TRBJ1-1	TRBV5-1	NA	NA	CASRQGGTTEAFF	TGCGCCAGCAGACAGGGTGGGACGACTGAAGCTTTCTTT
TRBJ2-2	TRBV5-1	NA	NA	CASSLAVGGLSGELFF	TGCGCCAGCAGCTTGGCCGTGGGAGGTCTGTCCGGGGAGCTGTTTTTT
TRBJ1-1	TRBV2	NA	NA	CASRTDMNTEAFF	TGTGCCAGCAGGACAGACATGAACACTGAAGCTTTCTTT
TRBJ2-1	TRBV5-1	TRBD2	NA	CASSLGPTSHPGEFF	TGCGCCAGCAGCTTGGGTCCGACTAGCCACCCGGGGGAGTTCTTC
TRBJ2-1	TRBV5-1	NA	once	CASRSGYRSYNEQFF	TGCGCCAGCAGGTCGGGTTACCGCTCCTACAATGAGCAGTTCTTC
TRBJ2-2	TRBV11-3	NA	NA	CASSLDLSGELFF	TGTGCCAGCAGCTTAGATTTATCCGGGGAGCTGTTTTTT
TRBJ2-7	TRBV5-1	TRBD1	NA	CASSETGGNYEQYF	TGCGCCAGCAGCGAGACAGGGGGGAACTACGAGCAGTACTTC
TRBJ2-7	TRBV7-6	TRBD2	NA	CASSLDGGGWNEQYF	TGTGCCAGCAGCTTAGATGGGGGAGGGTGGAACGAGCAGTACTTC
TRBJ2-1	TRBV27	TRBD2	NA	CASNLAGSYNEQFF	TGTGCCAGCAACTTAGCGGGCTCCTACAATGAGCAGTTCTTC
TRBJ2-1	TRBV15	TRBD2	NA	CATSSPRLAGVNEQFF	TGTGCCACCAGCAGCCCCCGACTAGCGGGAGTCAATGAGCAGTTCTTC
TRBJ2-3	TRBV5-4	NA	NA	CASSPTSTDTQYF	TGTGCCAGCAGCCCCACTAGCACAGATACGCAGTATTTT
TRBJ2-7	TRBV28	NA	NA	CASSLTGRHSYEQYF	TGTGCCAGCAGTCTAACGGGGAGACACTCCTACGAGCAGTACTTC
TRBJ2-7	TRBV5-1	TRBD1	NA	CASSLNSGTGAYEQYF	TGCGCCAGCAGCTTGAATTCCGGGACAGGAGCCTACGAGCAGTACTTC
TRBJ1-2	TRBV15	TRBD1	NA	CATSRDTGGGYTF	TGTGCCACCAGCAGAGATACAGGGGGCGGCTACACCTTC
TRBJ2-3	TRBV5-1	NA	NA	CASSPRTDTQYF	TGCGCCAGCAGCCCCCGCACAGATACGCAGTATTTT
TRBJ2-5	TRBV7-8	NA	NA	CASSLGHFQETQYF	TGTGCCAGCAGCTTAGGCCATTTTCAAGAGACCCAGTACTTC
TRBJ2-2	TRBV7-2	NA	once	CASSRRGELFF	TGTGCCAGCAGCCGACGGGGGGAGCTGTTTTTT
TRBJ1-4	TRBV6-5	TRBD1	NA	CASSARTGGEKLFF	TGTGCCAGCAGTGCTAGGACAGGGGGCGAAAAACTGTTTTTT
TRBJ2-1	TRBV4-3	TRBD2	NA	CASSQVNSGSSYNEQFF	TGCGCCAGCAGCCAAGTTAATAGCGGGAGCTCCTACAATGAGCAGTTCTTC
TRBJ2-7	TRBV15	NA	NA	CATSGRQRSRGRSDEQYF	TGTGCCACCAGCGGAAGACAAAGAAGCCGGGGGAGGTCTGACGAGCAGTACTTC
TRBJ2-7	TRBV19	TRBD1	NA	CASSITQGQANSYEQYF	TGTGCCAGTAGTATAACACAGGGACAGGCCAACTCCTACGAGCAGTACTTC
TRBJ2-5	TRBV18	TRBD2	once	CASSPTSGTETQYF	TGTGCCAGCTCACCGACTAGCGGGACGGAGACCCAGTACTTC
TRBJ2-1	TRBV9	NA	NA	CASSVGPQGGSSYNEQFF	TGTGCCAGCAGCGTAGGACCGCAAGGGGGGAGCTCCTACAATGAGCAGTTCTTC
TRBJ2-6	TRBV5-1	NA	NA	CASSAISGANVLTF	TGCGCCAGCAGCGCGATCTCTGGGGCCAACGTCCTGACTTTC
TRBJ2-7	TRBV6-1	NA	NA	CASSALAGGRQSSYEQYF	TGTGCCAGCAGTGCGCTAGCAGGTGGCAGGCAAAGCTCCTACGAGCAGTACTTC
TRBJ1-2	TRBV9	NA	NA	CASSRTGTIGYTF	TGTGCCAGCAGCCGTACAGGGACTATTGGCTACACCTTC
TRBJ2-2	TRBV18	NA	NA	CASSPMDSSNTGELFF	TGTGCCAGCTCACCGATGGACAGCTCGAACACCGGGGAGCTGTTTTTT
TRBJ2-7	TRBV30	TRBD2	NA	CAWGLAAGMGQYF	TGTGCCTGGGGTCTAGCGGCTGGGATGGGGCAGTACTTC
TRBJ2-1	TRBV4-2	TRBD2	NA	CASSQEGLAGYNEQFF	TGTGCCAGCAGCCAGGAAGGACTAGCGGGATACAATGAGCAGTTCTTC
TRBJ1-1	TRBV6-1	TRBD1	NA	CASISTGTVAEAFF	TGTGCCAGCATATCGACAGGGACAGTCGCTGAAGCTTTCTTT
TRBJ2-3	TRBV18	TRBD2	NA	CASSPKTSGSTSDTQYF	TGTGCCAGCTCTCCTAAGACTAGCGGGAGTACCTCAGATACGCAGTATTTT
TRBJ1-2	TRBV5-4	TRBD1	NA	CASSLEVRGPSYTF	TGTGCCAGCAGCTTGGAGGTCAGGGGGCCTAGCTACACCTTC
TRBJ2-2	TRBV5-4	NA	NA	CASSDRGSGELFF	TGTGCCAGCAGCGATAGGGGTTCCGGGGAGCTGTTTTTT
TRBJ2-7	TRBV28	NA	NA	CASSYGVYEQYF	TGTGCCAGCAGTTACGGGGTCTACGAGCAGTACTTC
TRBJ2-5	TRBV11-3	NA	NA	CASSLMYQETQYF	TGTGCCAGCAGCTTAATGTACCAAGAGACCCAGTACTTC
TRBJ2-2	TRBV30	TRBD1	NA	CAWLEGARSGELFF	TGTGCCTGGCTCGAGGGGGCCCGGTCTGGGGAGCTGTTTTTT
TRBJ2-1	TRBV7-9	NA	NA	CASSLGEGVTNEQFF	TGTGCCAGCAGCTTAGGGGAAGGGGTAACCAATGAGCAGTTCTTC
TRBJ2-5	TRBV11-2	TRBD2	NA	CASSLSGRAGETQYF	TGTGCCAGCAGCTTAAGTGGGAGGGCAGGAGAGACCCAGTACTTC
TRBJ1-4	TRBV28	TRBD1	NA	CASSARDRGEKLFF	TGTGCCAGCAGTGCACGGGACAGGGGCGAAAAACTGTTTTTT
TRBJ1-2	TRBV6-5	NA	NA	CASRGSAENYGYTF	TGTGCCAGCAGAGGATCGGCAGAAAACTATGGCTACACCTTC
TRBJ1-2	TRBV5-1	NA	once	CASSLGGTYGYTF	TGCGCCAGCAGCTTGGGAGGAACCTATGGCTACACCTTC
TRBJ1-5	TRBV4-3	NA	NA	CASSQDMYRPQHF	TGCGCCAGCAGCCAGGATATGTATCGGCCCCAGCATTTT